This T cell receptor beta chain was retrieved from a study of blood T cell repertoires in COVID-19. The data were produced by immunoSEQ multiplex PCR, yet TCRdb's version contains in-frame clones alone and is incomplete. The top ten clones hold about 12% of a sample with under 80,000 clones, 80% of them seen once. Germline-derived CDR1 and CDR2 are KGHSH and LQKENI. CDR3 length: 14 residues. Trimming cost V 6 bases and J 6 bases, with 18 bases left between them. The chain has TRBV18 and TRBJ2-7; tentatively, D is TRBD1 (6 bases). The sequenced sample was peripheral blood. This receptor was taken from a human donor in a cohort sampled during active COVID-19. The CDR3 DNA is TGTGCCAGCTCCAGGGGATTGGATAGCTTCGAGCAGTACTTC. As protein: CASSRGLDSFEQYF.